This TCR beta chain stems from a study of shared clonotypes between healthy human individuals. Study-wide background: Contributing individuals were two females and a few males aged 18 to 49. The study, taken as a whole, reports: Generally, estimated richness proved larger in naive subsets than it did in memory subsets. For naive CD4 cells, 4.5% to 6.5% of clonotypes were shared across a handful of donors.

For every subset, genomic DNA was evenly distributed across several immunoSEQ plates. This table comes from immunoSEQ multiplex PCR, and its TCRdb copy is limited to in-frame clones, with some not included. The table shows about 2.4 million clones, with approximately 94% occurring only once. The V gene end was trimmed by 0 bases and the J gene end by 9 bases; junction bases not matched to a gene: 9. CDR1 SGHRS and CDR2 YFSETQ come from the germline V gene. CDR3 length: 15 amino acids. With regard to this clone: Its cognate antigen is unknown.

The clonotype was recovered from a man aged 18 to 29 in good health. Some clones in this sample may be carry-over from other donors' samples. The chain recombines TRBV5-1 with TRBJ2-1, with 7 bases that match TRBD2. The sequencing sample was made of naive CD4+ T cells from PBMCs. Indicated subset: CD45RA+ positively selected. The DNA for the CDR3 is TGCGCCAGCAGCTTGGCTGCGGGAGTAGCAAGTGAGCAGTTCTTC. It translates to CASSLAAGVASEQFF.